Detailed here is one T cell receptor (beta chain). Time point meaning: newly diagnosed GD, antithyroid drugs for less than 3 months. Following extraction of RNA from PBMCs, that RNA was used to make the TCR library. This record belongs to a study of regulatory T cells in long-lasting Graves disease. Arm-PCR with iRepertoire HTBI primers amplified the CDR3 regions for these TCR beta libraries. MiXCR was run by TCRdb on the multiplex PCR reads, yielding one entry per CDR3 protein. The profile shows some 500,000 distinct CDR3 sequences, less than 15% of them singletons. The CDR3 runs to 16 residues. Trimming stripped 5 bases from V and 0 bases from J, with 14 bases between. Germline CDR1 reads DFQATT; CDR2 reads SNEGSKA (reference sequence). The same specimen was also included in a second study, on T cells in Graves' hyperthyroidism and ophthalmopathy. From that study: Based on clinical symptoms, serum thyroxine and TRAb, thyroid ultrasound and orbital computed tomography, diagnoses were reached. An initial round of RT-PCR targeting the TCR CDR3 relied on the HTBI primer set. Among thyroid clonotypes expanded above 0.001, most also appeared in blood.

This TCR derives from a man younger than 40 with Graves disease. V is TRBV20-1 and J is TRBJ1-6; TRBD1 is a possible D gene (6 bases). This material consisted of peripheral blood mononuclear cells (PBMCs), taken at new diagnosis, from a patient treated with antithyroid drugs. CDR3 amino acids: CSASRGESSYNSPLHF. For the CDR3, the DNA is TGCAGTGCTTCCAGGGGAGAGAGCTCCTATAATTCACCCCTCCACTTT.